The 14 T cell receptor beta chains below were found in one sample sequenced in a study of T-cell reconstitution after alpha-beta-depleted transplantation in children. For TCRbeta, the library was prepared with unique molecular identifiers. TCRdb itself ran the PCR reads through MiXCR, one entry per CDR3 protein. This table holds around 400,000 distinct CDR3 sequences, roughly a tenth found once. The sample here was PBMCs from the stem cell graft donor, taken from the stem cell graft. These TCRs come from a human donor who donated a stem cell graft to a child with acute myeloid leukemia.

V gene TRBV25-1 combines with J gene TRBJ1-5, with 9 bases matching TRBD1. The CDR3 contains 17 residues. The V gene's germline CDR1 is MGHDK and CDR2 SYGVNS. Unmatched junction bases numbered 9, after V lost 1 base and J lost 5 bases. In nucleotides, the CDR3 is TGTGCCAGCAGTGAATCCCCTGGTACAGGGGGCCATCAGCCCCAGCATTTT. It encodes CASSESPGTGGHQPQHF.

In its sample, this clonotype was seen many times. The chain has TRBV5-5 and TRBJ2-1, with D possibly called TRBD1 or TRBD2 (5 bases each). V lost 4 bases and J lost 9, with 17 bases in between. The length of the CDR3 is 14 residues. Germline-derived CDR1 and CDR2 are SGHKS and YYEKEE (reference sequence). DNA of the CDR3: TGTGCCAGCAGCCCCGGGACCTTCGATATTGAGCAGTTCTTC. The encoded protein is CASSPGTFDIEQFF. Filled out from reference TRBV5-5 and TRBJ2-1, the complete variable domain reads DAGVTQSPTHLIKTRGQQVTLRCSPISGHKSVSWYQQVLGQGPQFIFQYYEKEERGRGNFPDRFSARQFPNYSSELNVNALLLGDSALYLCASSPGTFDIEQFFGPGTRLTVL.

This clonotype was counted a few times. The V call is TRBV5-6, the J call TRBJ2-1; D call uncertain. The germline V and J ends were trimmed by 4 bases and 0 bases, with 11 bases remaining between them. CDR1 is SGHDT, CDR2 YYEEEE, per germline. The CDR3 covers 15 residues. The CDR3 coding sequence is TGTGCCAGCAGCCCCCTGACCAGCTCCTACAATGAGCAGTTCTTC. Amino acid sequence: CASSPLTSSYNEQFF.

This clonotype occurred once. The CDR3 DNA is TGCAGTGCTAGAACCCCCCGCGGGAGCTCCTACAATGAGCAGTTCTTC. It translates to CSARTPRGSSYNEQFF. The chain recombines TRBV20-1 with TRBJ2-1; TRBD2 matches 7 bases. Germline-derived CDR1 and CDR2 are DFQATT and SNEGSKA (reference sequence). The CDR3 contains 16 residues. V was clipped by 2 bases and J by 0 bases; unmatched bases: 7.

This clonotype was seen more than once but under ten times. The chain is built from TRBV10-3 and TRBJ2-3, with TRBD2 matching over 8 bases. This CDR3 comprises 14 residues. Trimming removed 4 bases from V and 1 base from J; junction bases left unmatched: 1. CDR1 ENHRY and CDR2 SYGVKD come from the germline V gene. CDR3 coding DNA: TGTGCCATCAGTGCGGGGGGGGGCACAGATACGCAGTATTTT. Its translation: CAISAGGGTDTQYF.

This chain uses TRBV7-2 with TRBJ2-2; no reliable D call. This CDR3 has 13 residues. CDR1 SGHTA and CDR2 FQGNSA come from the germline V gene. V lost 7 bases and J lost 3, with 9 bases in between. CDR3 sequence (DNA): TGTGCCAGCAACCAACAGTACACCGGGGAGCTGTTTTTT. This encodes CASNQQYTGELFF.

V usage is TRBV5-1 and J usage is TRBJ1-6; 9 bases match TRBD1. Germline CDR1 is SGHRS and CDR2 is YFSETQ. The CDR3 covers 16 residues. The V segment lost 0 bases and the J segment 5 bases; nucleotides outside the gene matches: 3. DNA for the CDR3: TGCGCCAGCAGCTTGGAATGGACAGGGGATAATTCACCCCTCCACTTT. It encodes CASSLEWTGDNSPLHF.

This clonotype was seen a handful of times. V usage is TRBV10-2 and J usage is TRBJ2-1, with 11 bases fitting TRBD2. V lost 0 bases to trimming and J lost 10 bases; unmatched junction nucleotides: 2. The germline V gene encodes CDR1 WSHSY and CDR2 SAAADI. The CDR3 is made up of 14 amino acids. CDR3: CASSESPSGGEQFF. For the CDR3, the DNA is TGCGCCAGCAGTGAGTCTCCTAGCGGGGGGGAGCAGTTCTTC.

This clonotype showed up just a few times. The rearrangement links TRBV20-1 to TRBJ2-3; possible D gene TRBD1, 5 bases. Trimming removed 3 bases from V and 6 bases from J, with 19 bases in between. The germline V gene encodes CDR1 DFQATT and CDR2 SNEGSKA (reference sequence). CDR3 length equals 15 residues. The CDR3 sequence is CSASGPSRNRDTQYF. CDR3 in DNA: TGCAGTGCTAGTGGCCCGTCGCGAAACAGGGATACGCAGTATTTT.

This clonotype has just a few counts. CDR3 protein: CASSEDRGDEKLFF. The CDR3 nucleotides are TGTGCCAGCAGTGAAGACAGGGGAGATGAAAAACTGTTTTTT. The rearrangement uses TRBV25-1 and TRBJ1-4; TRBD1 matches at 8 bases. The CDR3 contains 14 residues. In germline, CDR1 is MGHDK, CDR2 SYGVNS. The V segment lost 2 bases and the J segment 6 bases; nucleotides outside the gene matches: 2.

Only a few counts were recorded for this clonotype. The chain carries TRBV7-2 and TRBJ2-4, with a weak D call TRBD2 (6 bases). Looked up from germline, CDR1 is SGHTA and CDR2 is FQGNSA. The germline V and J ends were trimmed by 5 bases and 4 bases, with 12 bases remaining between them. CDR3 length: 14 amino acids. The chain's CDR3 is CASSPRETKNIQYF. CDR3 bases: TGTGCCAGCAGCCCTCGGGAGACGAAAAACATTCAGTACTTC.

About this clonotype itself: A clone one base away is much larger, so this may be a read error. The CDR3 end shows no conserved phenylalanine or tryptophan, and so a read error is likely. The rearrangement links TRBV7-6 to TRBJ2-7, with 8 bases that match TRBD1. Germline CDR1 and CDR2: SGHVS and FNYEAQ. This CDR3 comprises 14 residues. The V gene end was trimmed by 1 base and the J gene end by 5 bases; junction bases not matched to a gene: 4. The CDR3: CASSLGQGLNEQYL. The CDR3 region has the DNA TGTGCCAGCAGCTTAGGACAGGGGTTGAACGAGCAGTACTTA.

The rearrangement uses TRBV12-3 or TRBV12-4 and TRBJ2-2, with TRBD2 matching 7 bases. V lost 6 bases to trimming and J lost 6 bases; unmatched junction nucleotides: 13. The CDR3 spans 16 residues. CDR3 loop: CASSQPGAGYSGELFF. The CDR3 coding sequence is TGTGCCAGCAGCCAACCGGGAGCGGGATATTCCGGGGAGCTGTTTTTT.

V is TRBV4-2 and J is TRBJ1-1; D is undetermined. The CDR3 totals 14 residues. V dropped 2 bases and J dropped 0 bases, with 7 bases sitting between them. Germline assignment: CDR1 LGHNA and CDR2 YNFKEQ. In DNA, the CDR3 is TGTGCCAGCAGCCAACCGAACATGAACACTGAAGCTTTCTTT. It specifies CASSQPNMNTEAFF.